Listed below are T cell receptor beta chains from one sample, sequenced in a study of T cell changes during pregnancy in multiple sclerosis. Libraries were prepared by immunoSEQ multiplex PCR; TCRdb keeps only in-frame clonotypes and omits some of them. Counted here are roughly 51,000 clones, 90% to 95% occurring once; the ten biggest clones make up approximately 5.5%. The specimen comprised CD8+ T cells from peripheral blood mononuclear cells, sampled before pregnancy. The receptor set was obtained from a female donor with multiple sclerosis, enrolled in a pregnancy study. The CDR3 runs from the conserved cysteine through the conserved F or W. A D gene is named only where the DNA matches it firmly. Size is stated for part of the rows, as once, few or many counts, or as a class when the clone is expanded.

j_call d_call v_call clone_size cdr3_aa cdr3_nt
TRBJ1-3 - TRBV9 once CASSPEGEVAAGNTIYF TGTGCCAGCAGCCCGGAGGGTGAGGTGGCAGCGGGAAACACCATATATTTT
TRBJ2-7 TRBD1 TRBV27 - CASSNRGLSRYEQYF TGTGCCAGCAGCAACAGGGGGCTTAGCCGATACGAGCAGTACTTC
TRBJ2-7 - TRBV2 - CASRDPPTGQSGYEQYF TGTGCCAGCAGGGATCCTCCGACGGGTCAATCGGGCTACGAGCAGTACTTC
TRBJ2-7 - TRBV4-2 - CASSKELSYEQYF TGTGCCAGCAGTAAGGAGCTCTCCTACGAGCAGTACTTC
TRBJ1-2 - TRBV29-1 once CSVEFGGQKNNYGYTF TGCAGCGTTGAATTCGGTGGACAGAAAAATAACTATGGCTACACCTTC
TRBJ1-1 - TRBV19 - CATSSGITEAFF TGTGCCACCTCCAGCGGTATCACTGAAGCTTTCTTT
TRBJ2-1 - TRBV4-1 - CASSPGSYNEQFF TGCGCCAGCAGCCCAGGGTCCTACAATGAGCAGTTCTTC
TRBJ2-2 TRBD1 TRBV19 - CASSLDRDNTGELFF TGTGCCAGTAGCCTGGACAGGGACAACACCGGGGAGCTGTTTTTT
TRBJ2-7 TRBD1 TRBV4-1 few CASSPGPGQKSEQYF TGCGCCAGCAGCCCCGGACCGGGACAGAAATCCGAGCAGTACTTC
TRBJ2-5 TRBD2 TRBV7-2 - CASSPWREVGQETQYF TGTGCCAGCAGCCCCTGGCGGGAGGTGGGCCAAGAGACCCAGTACTTC
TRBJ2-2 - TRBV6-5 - CASRTGVANTGELFF TGTGCCAGCAGGACGGGAGTCGCGAACACCGGGGAGCTGTTTTTT
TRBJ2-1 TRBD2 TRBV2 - CASTRLAGGNEQFF TGTGCCAGCACTCGACTAGCGGGAGGAAATGAGCAGTTCTTC
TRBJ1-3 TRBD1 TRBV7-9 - CASSYYRDRGKGNTIYF TGTGCCAGCAGCTATTACCGGGACAGGGGGAAAGGGAACACCATATATTTT
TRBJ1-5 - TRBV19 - CASSIRTVWNQPQHF TGTGCCAGTAGTATAAGGACAGTTTGGAATCAGCCCCAGCATTTT
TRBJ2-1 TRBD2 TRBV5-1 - CASTGLAGAGEQFF TGCGCCAGCACGGGACTAGCGGGAGCAGGGGAGCAGTTCTTC
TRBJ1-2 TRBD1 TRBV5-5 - CASSLDDRGLGYTF TGTGCCAGCAGCTTGGATGACAGGGGGCTCGGCTACACCTTC
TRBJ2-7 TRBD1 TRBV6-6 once CASSYSMGQSYEQYF TGTGCCAGCAGTTACTCGATGGGACAGTCGTACGAGCAGTACTTC
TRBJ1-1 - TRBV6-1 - CASTRLEEPNTEAFF TGTGCCAGCACTAGATTGGAAGAACCTAACACTGAAGCTTTCTTT
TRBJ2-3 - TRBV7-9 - CASSRLEDTQYF TGTGCCAGCAGCCGACTCGAAGATACGCAGTATTTT
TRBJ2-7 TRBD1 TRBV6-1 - CASSELRGAGGLYEQYF TGTGCCAGCAGTGAATTAAGGGGCGCAGGGGGCTTATACGAGCAGTACTTC
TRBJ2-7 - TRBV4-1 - CASSLQGSPYEQYF TGCGCCAGCAGCCTTCAGGGGTCCCCCTACGAGCAGTACTTC
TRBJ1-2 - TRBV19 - CASSPGYYGYTF TGTGCCAGTAGTCCAGGATACTATGGCTACACCTTC
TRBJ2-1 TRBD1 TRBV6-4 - CASSDSIGQGNEQFF TGTGCCAGCAGTGACTCGATCGGACAGGGCAATGAGCAGTTCTTC
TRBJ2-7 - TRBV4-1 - CASSQDWFSGLGGQYF TGCGCCAGCAGCCAAGATTGGTTCAGCGGGCTGGGCGGGCAGTACTTC
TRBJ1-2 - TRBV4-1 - CASSLLIPGYGYTF TGCGCCAGCAGCCTCTTAATCCCAGGCTATGGCTACACCTTC
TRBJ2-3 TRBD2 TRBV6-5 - CASSYGLAGGTDTQYF TGTGCCAGCAGTTACGGCCTAGCGGGAGGAACAGATACGCAGTATTTT
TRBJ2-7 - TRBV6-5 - CASSYTGGGEQYF TGTGCCAGCAGTTATACAGGGGGGGGCGAGCAGTACTTC
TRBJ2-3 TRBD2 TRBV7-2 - CASSLAVTSGSTDTQYF TGTGCCAGCAGCTTAGCGGTAACTAGCGGGAGTACAGATACGCAGTATTTT
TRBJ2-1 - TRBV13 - CASSLGLAEGFYNEQFF TGTGCCAGCAGCTTAGGTTTAGCGGAGGGCTTCTACAATGAGCAGTTCTTC
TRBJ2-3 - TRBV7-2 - CASSPQGQATDTQYF TGTGCCAGCAGCCCCCAGGGGCAAGCCACAGATACGCAGTATTTT
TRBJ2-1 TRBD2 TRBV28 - CASSLVTSGRYNEQFF TGTGCCAGCAGTTTAGTCACTAGCGGGCGTTACAATGAGCAGTTCTTC
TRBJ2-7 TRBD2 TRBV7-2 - CASSFAGGIYEQYF TGTGCCAGCAGCTTCGCGGGGGGGATCTACGAGCAGTACTTC
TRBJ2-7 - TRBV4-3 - CASSQGRGFMHEQYF TGCGCCAGCAGCCAAGGCAGGGGCTTTATGCACGAGCAGTACTTC
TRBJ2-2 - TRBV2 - CASSEAGVNTGELFF TGTGCCAGCAGTGAAGCGGGAGTCAACACCGGGGAGCTGTTTTTT